A selection of T cell receptor beta chains follows, all from one sample in a study of T cell responses to AZD1222 COVID-19 vaccine. Using immunoSEQ multiplex PCR, the repertoire was profiled, and TCRdb retains in-frame clones only, with some absent. Of 170,000 or so clones listed, about nine tenths were seen once; the top ten hold approximately 2.9%. Sequencing used peripheral blood, obtained on day 0 of AZD1222 vaccination. Receptors originate from an adult in good health. Both conserved end residues are part of each CDR3. Fields, in order: CDR3 protein, V gene.

CASTEFRATEAFF	TRBV2
CASSSSGTSGYEQYF	TRBV5-4
CASSYSYNEQFF	TRBV6-2/TRBV6-3
CASSLSVSSYNEQFF	TRBV7-7
CASSTRRVAGGYEQFF	TRBV19
CSGKVGYGYTF	TRBV29-1
CASSLGGLVTF	TRBV7-9
CAWSRGGGNTIYF	TRBV30
CASSLIGQGLDGYTF	TRBV7-9
CASSEKPQGFGTEAFF	TRBV6-1
CASSIGHQPQHF	TRBV19
CASSADTNQPQHF	TRBV5-1
CASRPHTGRGFNQPQHF	TRBV10-1
CASSQEAGAANYGYTF	TRBV4-1
CASSRGGAYGYTF	TRBV27
CASSLGTYGYTF	TRBV12-3/TRBV12-4
CASSPDSSGNTIYF	TRBV27
CASSYSVDHYEQYF	TRBV6-5
CARSLGQPQHF	TRBV5-3
CASSLGGIKNTGELFF	TRBV7-6
CASSSQGQGRTEAFF	TRBV5-5
CASSYSRGVYQPQHF	TRBV6-2/TRBV6-3